Detailed here is one TCR beta chain. The antigen is not known. The data belong to a study of T cells in localized non-small cell lung cancer. Study outcomes and limitations: In adjacent lung, a median around 50 of the top 100 tumor clones were found.

TCRdb's table, derived via immunoSEQ multiplex PCR, lists solely in-frame clones and lacks some. The table records roughly 30,000 clones, about nine tenths of them present only once. CDR1 and CDR2 from the germline V gene are MNHNS and SASEGT. The V segment lost 6 bases and the J segment 3 bases; nucleotides outside the gene matches: 7. This CDR3 is built from 15 residues. Specimen: peripheral blood mononuclear cells, collected before any cancer treatment. The chain combines TRBV6-1 with TRBJ2-5; TRBD1 matches 10 bases. This TCR was sampled from a woman aged 35-70 years with stage III lung adenocarcinoma. CDR3 loop: CASRPGQGSKETQYF. The CDR3 DNA reads TGTGCCAGCAGGCCGGGACAGGGGTCAAAAGAGACCCAGTACTTC.